The source of this T cell receptor (beta chain) is a study of T cell repertoires in ileal Crohn's disease. The V and J ends lost 1 base and 1 base respectively, with 8 bases between them. Germline V gene data show CDR1 as LNHNV and CDR2 as YYDKDF (reference sequence). The CDR3 loop spans 15 amino acids. A remark on this clone: The target antigen is unknown.

Clones were sequenced by immunoSEQ multiplex PCR, and TCRdb holds only the in-frame ones, with some missing. The table has 16,000 or so clones, roughly 78% seen once. Study-level points and caveats: Compared with CD4 T cells, sorted CD8 cells carried more expanded clones.

The source is an adult with Crohn's disease. This sequence joins TRBV15 and TRBJ1-5, with TRBD1 as a possible D gene (5 bases). The specimen was ileal tissue. The CDR3 bases are TGTGCCACCAGCAGAGGCGGGGACAGCAATCAGCCCCAGCATTTT. Amino acid sequence: CATSRGGDSNQPQHF.